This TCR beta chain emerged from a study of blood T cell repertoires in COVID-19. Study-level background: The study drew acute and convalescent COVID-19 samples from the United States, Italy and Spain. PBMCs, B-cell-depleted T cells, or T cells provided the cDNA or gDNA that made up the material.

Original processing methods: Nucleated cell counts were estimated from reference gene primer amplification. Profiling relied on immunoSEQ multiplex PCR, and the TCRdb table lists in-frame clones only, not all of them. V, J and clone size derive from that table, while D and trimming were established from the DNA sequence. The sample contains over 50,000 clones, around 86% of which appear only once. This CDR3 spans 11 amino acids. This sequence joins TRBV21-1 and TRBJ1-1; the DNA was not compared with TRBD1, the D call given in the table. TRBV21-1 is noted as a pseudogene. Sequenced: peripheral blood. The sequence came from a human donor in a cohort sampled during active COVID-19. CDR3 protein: CAIQGNTEAFF. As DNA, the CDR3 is TGTGCCATCCAGGGGAACACTGAAGCTTTCTTT.